These 13 T cell receptor beta chains were all obtained from the same sample, sequenced in a study of blood T cell repertoires in COVID-19. Assay: immunoSEQ multiplex PCR; the TCRdb copy retains only in-frame clones and omits some. The table lists more than 350,000 clones, approximately 90% of them singletons. Material: PBMCs or T cells enriched from blood (not recorded which). Receptors were obtained from a man aged 18 to 29 who had recovered from COVID-19.

The chain combines TRBV18 with TRBJ2-1; a weak D match, TRBD2 (6 bases). V lost 3 bases to trimming and J lost 5 bases, with 14 bases between them. Germline V CDR1 and CDR2: KGHSH, LQKENI. The CDR3 covers 15 residues. DNA for the CDR3: TGTGCCAGCTCACCGCCCGGGGGATCCAACAATGAGCAGTTCTTC. Translation: CASSPPGGSNNEQFF.

The V call is TRBV7-2, the J call TRBJ2-1; 9 nucleotides match TRBD2. Germline V CDR1 and CDR2: SGHTA, FQGNSA. The CDR3 runs 13 residues. J was trimmed by 8 bases and V by 3 bases; bases with no gene match: 2. CDR3 in DNA: TGTGCCAGCAGCTTGCGGGGGGGAGATGAGCAGTTCTTC. Translating gives CASSLRGGDEQFF.

This rearrangement joins TRBV5-5 to TRBJ1-2; 7 bases line up with TRBD1. CDR1 SGHKS and CDR2 YYEKEE come from the germline V gene (reference sequence). The CDR3 totals 15 residues. V gave up 5 bases and J gave up 0 bases; unmatched junction bases: 7. The CDR3: CASSPVGTANYGYTF. DNA for the CDR3: TGTGCCAGCAGTCCCGTGGGGACAGCTAACTATGGCTACACCTTC. Looking up the rest from reference TRBV5-5 and TRBJ1-2 gives the full variable domain: DAGVTQSPTHLIKTRGQQVTLRCSPISGHKSVSWYQQVLGQGPQFIFQYYEKEERGRGNFPDRFSARQFPNYSSELNVNALLLGDSALYLCASSPVGTANYGYTFGSGTRLTVV.

The genes are TRBV4-1 and TRBJ1-5; possible D gene TRBD1, 5 bases. The length of the CDR3 is 16 residues. Looked up from germline, CDR1 is MGHRA and CDR2 is YSYEKL. Deletions cut 0 bases from V and 2 bases from J, with 11 bases between. DNA for the CDR3: TGCGCCAGCAGCCAAGATCTCTGGGGGGGCAATCAGCCCCAGCATTTT. Its protein product is CASSQDLWGGNQPQHF.

This clone was seen once. V gene TRBV2 combines with J gene TRBJ2-1; TRBD2 agrees at 14 bases. The CDR3 is made up of 15 amino acids. Per the germline V gene, CDR1 is SNHLY and CDR2 is FYNNEI. V dropped 4 bases and J dropped 7; count of bases not matched to a gene: 3. CDR3 amino acids: CASSVTSGRVNEQFF. The CDR3 bases are TGTGCCAGCAGTGTGACTAGCGGGAGGGTAAATGAGCAGTTCTTC.

This clone appeared once. This chain connects TRBV28 to TRBJ2-7; D is uncertain. The V gene lost 6 bases and the J gene lost 6 bases, with 12 bases spanning the gap. The CDR3 is made up of 12 amino acids. The V gene's germline CDR1 is MDHEN and CDR2 SYDVKM. The CDR3 loop is CASRLPQSEQYF. The CDR3 nucleotides are TGTGCCAGCAGGTTACCCCAGTCCGAGCAGTACTTC. The full variable domain, rest sourced from reference TRBV28 and TRBJ2-7, is DVKVTQSSRYLVKRTGEKVFLECVQDMDHENMFWYRQDPGLGLRLIYFSYDVKMKEKGDIPEGYSVSREKKERFSLILESASTNQTSMYLCASRLPQSEQYFGPGTRLTVT.

The V and J genes are TRBV5-4 and TRBJ1-2; 7 bases are a match to TRBD1. Germline values: CDR1 SGHNT, CDR2 YYREEE (reference sequence). The V gene end was trimmed by 0 bases and the J gene end by 0 bases; junction bases not matched to a gene: 5. The CDR3 spans 16 residues. The CDR3 DNA follows: TGTGCCAGCAGCTTGGCTCCGGGACAGCCTAACTATGGCTACACCTTC. Protein sequence: CASSLAPGQPNYGYTF.

The chain recombines TRBV5-4 with TRBJ1-2; D is uncertain. This CDR3 spans 12 amino acids. Between the trimmed V and J ends, which lost 2 bases and 4 bases, there was a span of 6 bases. CDR1 and CDR2 (germline): SGHNT, YYREEE (reference sequence). CDR3 region: CASSFDSYGYTF. As DNA, the CDR3 is TGTGCCAGCAGCTTTGATAGCTATGGCTACACCTTC.

Points on this clone: Other DNA sequences from this sample encode an identical CDR3 as well. This chain links TRBV5-1 with TRBJ1-5, with D hard to call. Looked up from germline, CDR1 is SGHRS and CDR2 is YFSETQ. The CDR3 is 14 residues long. Trimming stripped 0 bases from V and 2 bases from J, with 6 bases between. The CDR3 is CASSLAGGNQPQHF. Written as DNA, the CDR3 is TGCGCCAGCAGCTTGGCGGGAGGCAATCAGCCCCAGCATTTT. Full variable domain (outside the CDR3, taken from reference TRBV5-1 and TRBJ1-5): KAGVTQTPRYLIKTRGQQVTLSCSPISGHRSVSWYQQTPGQGLQFLFEYFSETQRNKGNFPGRFSGRQFSNSRSEMNVSTLELGDSALYLCASSLAGGNQPQHFGDGTRLSIL.

V gene TRBV4-3 combines with J gene TRBJ1-1; unclear D gene. The germline gives CDR1 LGHNA, CDR2 YSLEER. Trimming removed 1 base from V and 0 bases from J, with 9 bases in between. The CDR3 length is 15 residues. The CDR3 is CASSQGRVMNTEAFF. The CDR3 bases are TGCGCCAGCAGCCAAGGACGGGTCATGAACACTGAAGCTTTCTTT.

The chain links TRBV18 to TRBJ1-5; D remains unclear. Germline CDR1 is KGHSH and CDR2 is LQKENI. This CDR3 comprises 15 residues. Trimming removed 3 bases from V and 3 bases from J, with 12 bases in between. The CDR3, as DNA: TGTGCCAGCTCACCCGCGGCGGGTTCCAATCAGCCCCAGCATTTT. Amino acids: CASSPAAGSNQPQHF.

The V and J genes are TRBV5-6 and TRBJ2-1; D unresolved. The CDR3 is 13 amino acids. The germline V gene has CDR1 SGHDT and CDR2 YYEEEE. The V gene lost 6 bases and the J gene lost 8 bases, with 15 bases spanning the gap. The chain's CDR3 is CASISLGIYEQFF. In nucleotides, the CDR3 is TGTGCCAGCATTTCCCTAGGTATCTATGAGCAGTTCTTC.

The V call is TRBV27, the J call TRBJ2-7, with TRBD2 matching over 12 bases. With V trimmed by 6 bases and J by 7 bases, 10 bases remained unmatched. CDR1 is MNHEY, CDR2 SMNVEV, per germline (reference sequence). The CDR3 contains 15 residues. The CDR3 region is CASRIGLAGIGEQYF. The CDR3, as DNA: TGTGCCAGCAGGATAGGACTAGCGGGAATCGGGGAGCAGTACTTC.